This TCR beta chain stems from a study of monozygotic twins with cystic fibrosis. The study's findings and limits: Monozygotic CF twin pairs shared significantly more nucleotide-identical clonotypes than unrelated CF individuals did.

Clones were sequenced by immunoSEQ multiplex PCR, and TCRdb holds only the in-frame ones, with some missing. The top ten hold under 0.3% of the sample, which has tens of thousands of clones, less than 95% seen once. Concerning this clone itself: The antigen is undetermined.

Germline CDR1 reads LNHDA; CDR2 reads SQIVND (reference sequence). The CDR3 loop spans 15 amino acids. V was pared by 0 bases and J by 0 bases, with 6 bases between. The sequence derives from a girl aged 2 to 10 with cystic fibrosis. The sample taken for sequencing was blood. The chain is built from TRBV19 and TRBJ1-3; D is ambiguous. The CDR3 DNA sequence: TGTGCCAGTAGTATAGAAGGATACTCTGGAAACACCATATATTTT. It translates to CASSIEGYSGNTIYF.